The clone carrying this T cell receptor (beta chain) was recorded at least ten times. Its target is not known. This entry belongs to a study of regulatory T cells in long-lasting Graves disease. Study findings and constraints: The study found lower TCR diversity in persistent Graves' patients than in newly diagnosed ones. Only peripheral blood was studied, not thyroid tissue. New patients shared roughly 980 public clonotypes, fewer than the roughly 3,000 shared by persistent patients. Under persistent disease, TRBV28, TRBJ1-2 and TRBJ2-5 were used preferentially.

Arm-PCR with iRepertoire HTBI primers amplified the CDR3 regions for these TCR beta libraries. TCRdb processed the multiplex PCR reads anew with MiXCR; each CDR3 protein has one entry. The repertoire has a few hundred thousand distinct CDR3 sequences, roughly 25% of them found once; the top ten carry around a quarter. Time point noted: persistent/refractory GD, antithyroid drugs over 5 years with positive TRAb. The TCR library used RNA extracted from PBMCs. The germline gives CDR1 MNHEY, CDR2 SMNVEV (reference sequence). V lost 5 bases, J lost 4 bases, and 14 bases lay in between. The CDR3 is 14 amino acids.

The sample was peripheral blood mononuclear cells (PBMCs), taken when the disease was refractory, from a patient treated with antithyroid drugs. This receptor was obtained from a woman in her forties with Graves disease. The chain combines TRBV27 with TRBJ2-5; D possibly uses TRBD1 or TRBD2 (5 bases each). CDR3 in DNA: TGTGCCAGCAGTCCTCAAGGGGACGGAGAGACCCAGTACTTC. Translation: CASSPQGDGETQYF.